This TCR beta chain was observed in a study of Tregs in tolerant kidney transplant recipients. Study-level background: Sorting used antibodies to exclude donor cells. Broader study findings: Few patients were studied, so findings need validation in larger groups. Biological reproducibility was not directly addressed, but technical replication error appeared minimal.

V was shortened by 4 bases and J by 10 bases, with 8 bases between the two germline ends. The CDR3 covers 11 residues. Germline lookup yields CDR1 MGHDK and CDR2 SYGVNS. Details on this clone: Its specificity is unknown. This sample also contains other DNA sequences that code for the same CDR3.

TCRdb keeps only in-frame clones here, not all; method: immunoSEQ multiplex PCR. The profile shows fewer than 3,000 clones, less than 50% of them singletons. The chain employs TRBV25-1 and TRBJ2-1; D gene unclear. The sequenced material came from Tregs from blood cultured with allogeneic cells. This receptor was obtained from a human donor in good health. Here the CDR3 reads CASSGLQEQFF. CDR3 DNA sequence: TGTGCCAGCAGTGGTCTACAGGAGCAGTTCTTC.